The clone carrying this TCR beta chain appeared many times. The junction and the germline gene differ at one end; a read error may be behind it. Looked up from germline, CDR1 is MDHEN and CDR2 is SYDVKM. The CDR3 totals 15 residues. Time point specified: sample taken at primary tumor resection. TCRdb re-derived calls from the 5' RACE reads in MiXCR, one entry per CDR3 protein. The sample holds 40,000 to 50,000 distinct CDR3 sequences; roughly 13% are singletons and the top ten take 50% to 60%. These data belong to a study of spatial heterogeneity in lung cancer. The specimen comprised PBMCs, sampled at surgery. The V and J genes are TRBV28 and TRBJ1-6; TRBD1 is a possible D gene (5 bases). This TCR was recovered from a male donor with early-stage non-small cell lung cancer. The CDR3: CASSLRGGYTSPLHF. The CDR3 DNA follows: TGTGCCAGCAGCCTTCGGGGCGGGTATACTTCACCCCTCCACTTT.